This TCR beta chain originates from a study of Ad26.COV2.S vaccination and SARS-CoV-2 variants. Remarks on this clone: The antigen is not known.

Noted treatment: 15 to 20 received Ad26.COV2.S at low or high dose, single or two shots; 5 received placebo; per-sample allocation not given. The samples date from day 63 after the first vaccine or placebo injection. Recruitment in Boston yielded a donor of adult age, 18-55 years. Wuhan-strain spike was delivered by a replication-incompetent Ad26 vector. The study, taken as a whole, reports: Analyses that measured TCR breadth and depth may have underestimated total T cell responses.

The CDR3 consists of 15 residues. Unmatched junction bases numbered 6, after V lost 1 base and J lost 4 bases. Germline CDR1 and CDR2: MDHEN and SYDVKM. Sequenced by immunoSEQ multiplex PCR; TCRdb stores in-frame clones only, minus some. The profile covers around 400,000 clones, with about nine tenths appearing a single time and over 1.5% taken by the ten largest. The TCR sequence derives from a person aged 18 to 59 who received the Ad26.COV2.S COVID-19 vaccine or a placebo. The sequencing used peripheral blood, collected in a trial of Ad26.COV2.S vaccine versus placebo. V gene TRBV28 combines with J gene TRBJ2-5, with 7 bases aligning to TRBD2. Here the CDR3 DNA reads TGTGCCAGCAGTTTATCATGGGGGGGAGGAGAGACCCAGTACTTC. This codes for CASSLSWGGGETQYF.